Reported below is one T cell receptor beta chain. This clone turned up a few times. Its specific antigen is unknown. Germline is not matched at one junction end, which may reflect a read error. The sample originates from a study of preoperative IRX-2 immunotherapy in early breast cancer (dated by TCRdb to about 2019). Looking up the germline V gene (reference sequence) yields CDR1 SGHAT and CDR2 FQDESV. Its CDR3 holds 14 amino acids, cysteine through phenylalanine. The kept DNA is CDR3 alone, 42 bases in frame from the first base. The library came from the immunoSEQ multiplex PCR assay. TCRdb holds this immuneACCESS table with in-frame rearrangements only. Some clones are missing; in checked studies, unresolved V genes explain under half, and the rest has no known cause. A total of around 95,000 clones appear in this sample, about nine tenths of them only once. The leading ten clones occupy roughly 2% of the sample.

The sample's treatment or condition label, in plain terms: preoperative locoregional IRX-2 cytokine immunotherapy. The samples were obtained from a phase Ib study in which preoperative, locoregional IRX-2 cytokine immunotherapy intended to prime immune responses was tested. The donors were early-stage breast cancer patients who were given IRX-2 prior to surgery. Recombination joined TRBV11-1 with TRBJ2-7; 7 central bases correspond to TRBD2. The sample was tumor tissue, taken after IRX-2 immunotherapy. This receptor was taken from a human donor with breast cancer. This receptor carries the CDR3 CVSSGKDSNYEQYF. In nucleotides, the sequence is TGTGTCAGCAGCGGGAAAGACAGTAACTACGAGCAGTACTTC.